The following is a T cell receptor (beta chain) sequence with its context. Its specificity is not known. The data are from a study of molecular identifiers for immune sequencing clone quantification. The CDR3 is 15 amino acids. Regarding the study as a whole: In cases of identical TCR molecules sharing a barcode, highly expanded clone sizes could be underestimated. More than 97% of effector molecules, versus under 1% of naive-cell molecules, belonged to clones above 20 RNA copies.

Previously described methods and listed TCR primers were employed for the bulk TCR libraries. MiXCR, run by TCRdb on the PCR reads, gives a single entry per CDR3 protein. This sample carries around 470,000 distinct CDR3 sequences, 20% to 25% of them seen once, and the ten largest clones take about 0.84%. The chain links TRBV3-2 to TRBJ1-1; TRBD1, the D gene given by the table, was not confirmed from the DNA. TRBV3-2 has pseudogene status. This TCR was sampled from a human donor in good health. Some libraries in this study had Jurkat cell RNA spiked in. Input material: naive CD8+ T cells from blood, with Jurkat cell RNA spiked in. Subset described: FACS-sorted CD8+CD4-CCR7+CD45RA+ naive T cells. As DNA, the CDR3 is TGTGCCAGCAGCCAAGGACAGGAGGTGAACACTGAAGCTTTCTTT. Translation: CASSQGQEVNTEAFF.